This T cell receptor (beta chain) appears in the sequencing data of a study of shared clonotypes between healthy human individuals. General observations from the study: Some naive CD4 clonotypes, around 4.9%, turned up in common across a few donors. Naive subsets usually exceeded memory subsets in estimated richness.

Remarks on this clone: Its target is not known.

CD45RO-negative, CCR7-selected cells formed the naive CD8 fraction, which excluded terminally differentiated effector memory CD45RA+ cells. Using immunoSEQ multiplex PCR, the repertoire was profiled, and TCRdb retains in-frame clones only, with some absent. The sample shows about 610,000 clones, around 96% of them seen only once. The germline CDR1 and CDR2 sequences are MNHEY and SMNVEV (reference sequence). Trimming cost V 5 bases and J 3 bases, with 8 bases left between them. The CDR3 covers 12 residues. Sequencing used naive CD8+ T cells sorted from blood. This sequence joins TRBV27 and TRBJ2-7; TRBD2 is a possible D gene (5 bases). This TCR was recovered from a woman under 40 in good health. For the CDR3, the DNA is TGTGCCAGCAGTCAGGCGGGCTACGAGCAGTACTTC. Its translation: CASSQAGYEQYF.